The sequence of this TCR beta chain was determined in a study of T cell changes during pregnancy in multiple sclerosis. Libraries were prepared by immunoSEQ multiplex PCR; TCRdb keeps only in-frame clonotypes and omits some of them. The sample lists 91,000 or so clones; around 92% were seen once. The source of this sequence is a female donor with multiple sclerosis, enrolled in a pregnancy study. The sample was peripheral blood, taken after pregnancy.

The CDR3 region has the DNA TGTGCCAGCAGTCCGAGACTAGCGGGAGGGATTTACAATGAGCAGTTCTTC. This sequence encodes CASSPRLAGGIYNEQFF. The genes are TRBV7-6 and TRBJ2-1, with TRBD2 matching 14 bases. The germline CDR1 and CDR2 sequences are SGHVS and FNYEAQ. This CDR3 spans 17 amino acids. Trimming at V came to 6 bases and at J to 4 bases, leaving 8 bases not matched to a gene.